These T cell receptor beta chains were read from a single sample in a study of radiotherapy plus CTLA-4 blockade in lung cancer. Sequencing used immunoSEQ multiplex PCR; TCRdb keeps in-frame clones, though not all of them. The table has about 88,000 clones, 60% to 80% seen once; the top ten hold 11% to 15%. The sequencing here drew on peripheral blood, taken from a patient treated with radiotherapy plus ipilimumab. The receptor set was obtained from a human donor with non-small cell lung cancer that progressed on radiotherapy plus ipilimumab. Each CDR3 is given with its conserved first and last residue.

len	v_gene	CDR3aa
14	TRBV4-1	CASSQATIYNEQFF
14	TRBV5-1	CASSSTGGGNEQFF
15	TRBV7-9	CASSPNRGDSYEQYF
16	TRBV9	CASSVGSGSSYNEQFF
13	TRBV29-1	CSVDWAGGNEQFF
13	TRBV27	CASRIPGYNEQFF
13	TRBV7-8	CASSPDRDNYIYF
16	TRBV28	CASSLGRGWGTGELFF
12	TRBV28	CASSWWGGELFF
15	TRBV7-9	CASSSRDRRRTEAFF
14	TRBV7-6	CASSPLRDDSPLHF
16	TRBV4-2	CASSQHERGTGDTQYF
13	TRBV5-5	CASSSEQADTQYF
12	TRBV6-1	CASSENIWTQYF
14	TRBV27	CASSSRQNFYGYTF
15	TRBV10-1	CASSESTSPGETQYF
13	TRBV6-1	CASTRVGAAEQYF
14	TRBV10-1	CASSEFGRTYEQYF
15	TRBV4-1	CASSQMDRAGNTIYF
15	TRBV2	CASNVGTETNEKLFF
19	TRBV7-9	CASSLNVEAQGRPVQPQHF
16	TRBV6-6	CASSPRPWGAETEAFF
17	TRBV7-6	CASAANKIRGTNEKLFF
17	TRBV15	CATSRDLSRGIDQPQHF
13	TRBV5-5	CASSSADANEQFF
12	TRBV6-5	CASSWANYGYTF
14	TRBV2	CASRLDRGGTEAFF
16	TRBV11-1	CASSQQGRMDTGELFF
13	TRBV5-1	CASSLGGTYEQYF
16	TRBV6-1	CASSEGGFGALNEQFF
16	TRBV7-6	CASSLAPGRGYNEQFF
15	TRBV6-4	CASSDSGADNQPQHF
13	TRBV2	CASIPWGLDGYTF
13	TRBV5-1	CASSGGSTDTQYF
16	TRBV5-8	CASSRDRGDPIYGYTF
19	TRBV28	CASSRSGQAGGPWQETQYF
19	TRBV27	CASSPGGTAFYSGANVLTF
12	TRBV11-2	CASSSWTNEQFF
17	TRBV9	CASSADPGQVSSYEQYF
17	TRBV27	CASSPSASLTSNYGYTF
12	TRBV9	CASGDRLYEQYF
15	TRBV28	CASSLWESGTGELFF
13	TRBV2	CASSADTNYGYTF
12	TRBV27	CASSFTGGEQYF
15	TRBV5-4	CASSRSGGFSGEQFF
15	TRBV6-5	CASRPVTGLSYEQYF
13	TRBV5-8	CASSLRPPGELFF
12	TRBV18	CASSQSNQPQHF
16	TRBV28	CASSPVDGPSTDTQYF
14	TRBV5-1	CASSLGRETDEQYF
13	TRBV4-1	CASSREGYTEAFF
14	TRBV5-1	CASSLGGASYEQYF
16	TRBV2	CASSDAGGGGNQPQHF